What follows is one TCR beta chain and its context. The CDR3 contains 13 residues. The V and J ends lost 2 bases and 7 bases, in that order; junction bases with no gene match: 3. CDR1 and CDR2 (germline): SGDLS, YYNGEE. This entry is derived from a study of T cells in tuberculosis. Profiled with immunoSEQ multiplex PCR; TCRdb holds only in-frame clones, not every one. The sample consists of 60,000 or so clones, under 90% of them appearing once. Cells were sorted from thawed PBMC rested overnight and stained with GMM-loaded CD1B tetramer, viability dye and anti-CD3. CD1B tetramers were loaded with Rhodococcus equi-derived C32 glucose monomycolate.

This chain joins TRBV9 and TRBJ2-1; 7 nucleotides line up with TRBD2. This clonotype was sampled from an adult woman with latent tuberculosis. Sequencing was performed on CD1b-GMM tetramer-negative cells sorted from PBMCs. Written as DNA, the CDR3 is TGTGCCAGCAGCGTGAGGGAGGGGAATGAGCAGTTCTTC. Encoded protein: CASSVREGNEQFF.